These T cell receptor beta chains were read from a single sample in a study of T cell responses to AZD1222 COVID-19 vaccine. The table came from immunoSEQ multiplex PCR; TCRdb's copy has only in-frame clones and leaves some out. The repertoire holds fewer than 180,000 clones, with roughly 90% as singletons. The input for sequencing was peripheral blood, taken 28 days after the second AZD1222 dose. These receptors all stem from an adult who received the AZD1222 COVID-19 vaccine. Each CDR3 is given with its conserved first and last residue. Each record gives: CDR3 DNA, CDR3 protein, clone size, V gene, J gene, D gene. The D gene is left open where the match is weak. The size field is filled for only some rows; it gives once, few, many or a size class.

CDR3nt: TGTGCCAGCAGCCCAAGGACAGGACTAAATTCACCCCTCCACTTT; CDR3aa: CASSPRTGLNSPLHF; abundance: .; v_gene: TRBV7-9; j_gene: TRBJ1-6; d_gene: TRBD1
CDR3nt: TGCGCCAGCAGCAGAGGTACAGGGGGGTCCTACAATGAGCAGTTCTTC; CDR3aa: CASSRGTGGSYNEQFF; abundance: .; v_gene: TRBV5-1; j_gene: TRBJ2-1; d_gene: TRBD1
CDR3nt: TGTGCCAGCAGCGCGGGACTACTACTCGCCTACGAGCAGTACTTC; CDR3aa: CASSAGLLLAYEQYF; abundance: .; v_gene: TRBV7-9; j_gene: TRBJ2-7; d_gene: TRBD2
CDR3nt: TGCGCCAGCAGCATAAGCGGGTACAATGAGCAGTTCTTC; CDR3aa: CASSISGYNEQFF; abundance: .; v_gene: TRBV5-1; j_gene: TRBJ2-1; d_gene: .
CDR3nt: TGTGCCAGCAGCCCTACGCGCGATCCTACCTACGAGCAGTACTTC; CDR3aa: CASSPTRDPTYEQYF; abundance: .; v_gene: TRBV4-2; j_gene: TRBJ2-7; d_gene: .
CDR3nt: TGCAGCTCCACAGGGGGAGTTTCTGGCTACACCTTC; CDR3aa: CSSTGGVSGYTF; abundance: .; v_gene: TRBV29-1; j_gene: TRBJ1-2; d_gene: TRBD1
CDR3nt: TGTGCCAGCAGCCAAGATCGGGTCTATGGCTACACCTTC; CDR3aa: CASSQDRVYGYTF; abundance: once; v_gene: TRBV14; j_gene: TRBJ1-2; d_gene: .
CDR3nt: TGTGCCAGCAGCGCCTCTAGCCGCGAGCAGTACTTC; CDR3aa: CASSASSREQYF; abundance: .; v_gene: TRBV7-8; j_gene: TRBJ2-7; d_gene: .
CDR3nt: TGTGCCAGCAACCCGACAGGAACTAACTATGGCTACACCTTC; CDR3aa: CASNPTGTNYGYTF; abundance: .; v_gene: TRBV6-5; j_gene: TRBJ1-2; d_gene: .
CDR3nt: TGTGCCACAGACGACAGGGTCTTGCGCTTCTACGAGCAGTACTTC; CDR3aa: CATDDRVLRFYEQYF; abundance: .; v_gene: TRBV6-5; j_gene: TRBJ2-7; d_gene: TRBD1
CDR3nt: TGTGCCAGCAGTGCCTCTCCGGGACAGGGAATCCCCCGGTGGTACTTC; CDR3aa: CASSASPGQGIPRWYF; abundance: .; v_gene: TRBV25-1; j_gene: TRBJ2-7; d_gene: TRBD1
CDR3nt: TGTGCCTGGAGCACAGATGCAACTAATGAAAAACTGTTTTTT; CDR3aa: CAWSTDATNEKLFF; abundance: .; v_gene: TRBV30; j_gene: TRBJ1-4; d_gene: .
CDR3nt: TGCGCCAGCAGCTTGGGGACGCCGGTGTTCTCTGGAAACACCATATATTTT; CDR3aa: CASSLGTPVFSGNTIYF; abundance: .; v_gene: TRBV5-1; j_gene: TRBJ1-3; d_gene: .
CDR3nt: TGTGCCAGCAGCTTGCTCAGGGGCGCACCGAACACCGGGGAGCTGTTTTTT; CDR3aa: CASSLLRGAPNTGELFF; abundance: .; v_gene: TRBV5-5; j_gene: TRBJ2-2; d_gene: .
CDR3nt: TGTGCCAGCAGCTTATACTCCCCGAGTTCACCCCTCCACTTT; CDR3aa: CASSLYSPSSPLHF; abundance: .; v_gene: TRBV5-4; j_gene: TRBJ1-6; d_gene: .
CDR3nt: TGCGCCAGCAGCTTGGAAGGTAGCGCGGGCGGGGAGCTGTTTTTT; CDR3aa: CASSLEGSAGGELFF; abundance: once; v_gene: TRBV5-1; j_gene: TRBJ2-2; d_gene: .
CDR3nt: TGTGCCAGCAGCTTCGTCCGGTACGAGCAGTACTTC; CDR3aa: CASSFVRYEQYF; abundance: .; v_gene: TRBV7-9; j_gene: TRBJ2-7; d_gene: .
CDR3nt: TGTGCCAGCAGCGCCGGGACTAGCGGGATGGTAGATACGCAGTATTTT; CDR3aa: CASSAGTSGMVDTQYF; abundance: .; v_gene: TRBV7-9; j_gene: TRBJ2-3; d_gene: TRBD2
CDR3nt: TGTGCCAGCAGTCCTGACAGTCGGGGCTACACCTTC; CDR3aa: CASSPDSRGYTF; abundance: .; v_gene: TRBV7-9; j_gene: TRBJ1-2; d_gene: .
CDR3nt: TGTGCCAGCAGGTTAGGCGGGGGATCCTACGAGCAGTACTTC; CDR3aa: CASRLGGGSYEQYF; abundance: .; v_gene: TRBV7-8; j_gene: TRBJ2-7; d_gene: TRBD2
CDR3nt: TGTGCCAGCAGTCCCCGCGGTAGTTCAATGAACACTGAAGCTTTCTTT; CDR3aa: CASSPRGSSMNTEAFF; abundance: few; v_gene: TRBV6-2/TRBV6-3; j_gene: TRBJ1-1; d_gene: .
CDR3nt: TGTGCCAGCACCCAAGACAGGGGTGGCTACACCTTC; CDR3aa: CASTQDRGGYTF; abundance: .; v_gene: TRBV2; j_gene: TRBJ1-2; d_gene: TRBD1